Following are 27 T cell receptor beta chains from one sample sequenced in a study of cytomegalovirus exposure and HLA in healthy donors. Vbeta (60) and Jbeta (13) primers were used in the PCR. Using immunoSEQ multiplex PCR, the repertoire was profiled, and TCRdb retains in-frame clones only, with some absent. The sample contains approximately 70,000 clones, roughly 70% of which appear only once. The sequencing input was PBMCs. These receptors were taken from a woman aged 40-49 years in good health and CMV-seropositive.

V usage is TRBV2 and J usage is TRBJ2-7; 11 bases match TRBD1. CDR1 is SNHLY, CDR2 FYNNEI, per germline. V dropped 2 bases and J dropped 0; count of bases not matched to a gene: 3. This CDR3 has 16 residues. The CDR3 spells CASSEWTGGGSYEQYF. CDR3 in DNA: TGTGCCAGCAGTGAATGGACAGGGGGCGGCTCCTACGAGCAGTACTTC.

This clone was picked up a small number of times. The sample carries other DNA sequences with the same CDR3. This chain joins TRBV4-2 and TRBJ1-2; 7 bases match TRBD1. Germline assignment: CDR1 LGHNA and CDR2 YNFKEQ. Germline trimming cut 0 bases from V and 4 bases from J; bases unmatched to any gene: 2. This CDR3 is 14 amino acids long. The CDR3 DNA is TGTGCCAGCAGCCAAGACAGGGGGACCTATGGCTACACCTTC. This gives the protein CASSQDRGTYGYTF.

The CDR3 loop reads CASSLDRVSIYF. The CDR3 bases are TGCGCCAGCAGCTTGGACCGGGTTTCCATATATTTT. V and J are TRBV5-1 and TRBJ1-3; no definite D call. CDR3 size: 12 residues. V gave up 0 bases and J gave up 11 bases, with 9 bases separating them. Germline V lookup: CDR1 SGHRS, CDR2 YFSETQ.

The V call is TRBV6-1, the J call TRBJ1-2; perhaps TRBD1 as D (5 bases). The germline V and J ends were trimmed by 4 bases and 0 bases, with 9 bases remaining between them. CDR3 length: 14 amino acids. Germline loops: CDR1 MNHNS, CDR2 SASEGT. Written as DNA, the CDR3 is TGTGCCAGCAGTGCCCTAGGGGCTAACTATGGCTACACCTTC. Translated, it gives CASSALGANYGYTF.

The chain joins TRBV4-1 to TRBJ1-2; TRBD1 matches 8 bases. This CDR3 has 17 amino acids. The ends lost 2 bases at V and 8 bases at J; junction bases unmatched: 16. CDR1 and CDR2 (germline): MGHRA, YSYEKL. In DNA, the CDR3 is TGCGCCAGCAGCCAATATACGGCCGCACAGGGGGTAGGGGGCTACACCTTC. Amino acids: CASSQYTAAQGVGGYTF.

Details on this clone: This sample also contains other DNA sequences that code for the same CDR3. The CDR3 DNA reads TGTGCCAGCAGCTTGGATTCAACCGGGGAGCTGTTTTTT. It specifies CASSLDSTGELFF. V usage is TRBV5-4 and J usage is TRBJ2-2; no definite D call. Trimming removed 0 bases at V and 5 bases at J, with 5 bases between. Germline V gene sequence: CDR1 SGHNT, CDR2 YYREEE (reference sequence). The CDR3 is 13 residues long.

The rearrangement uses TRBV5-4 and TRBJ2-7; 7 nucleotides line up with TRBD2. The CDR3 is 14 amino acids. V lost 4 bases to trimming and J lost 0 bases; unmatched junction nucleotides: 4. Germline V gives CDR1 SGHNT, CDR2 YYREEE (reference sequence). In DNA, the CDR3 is TGTGCCAGCAGCAGGGAGGGAGGCTCCTACGAGCAGTACTTC. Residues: CASSREGGSYEQYF. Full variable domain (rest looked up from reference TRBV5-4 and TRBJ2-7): ETGVTQSPTHLIKTRGQQVTLRCSSQSGHNTVSWYQQALGQGPQFIFQYYREEENGRGNFPPRFSGLQFPNYSSELNVNALELDDSALYLCASSREGGSYEQYFGPGTRLTVT.

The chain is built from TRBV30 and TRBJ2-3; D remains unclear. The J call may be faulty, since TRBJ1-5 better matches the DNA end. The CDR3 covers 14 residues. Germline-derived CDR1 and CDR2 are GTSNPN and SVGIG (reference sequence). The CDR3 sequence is CAWSWAVLTDTQHF. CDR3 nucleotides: TGTGCCTGGAGTTGGGCAGTATTAACAGATACGCAGCATTTT.

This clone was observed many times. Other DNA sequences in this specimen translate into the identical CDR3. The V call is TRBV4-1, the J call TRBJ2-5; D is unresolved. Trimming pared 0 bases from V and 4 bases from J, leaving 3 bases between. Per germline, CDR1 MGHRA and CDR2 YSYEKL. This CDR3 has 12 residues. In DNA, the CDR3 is TGCGCCAGCAGCCAAGATCGAGAGACCCAGTACTTC. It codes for CASSQDRETQYF.

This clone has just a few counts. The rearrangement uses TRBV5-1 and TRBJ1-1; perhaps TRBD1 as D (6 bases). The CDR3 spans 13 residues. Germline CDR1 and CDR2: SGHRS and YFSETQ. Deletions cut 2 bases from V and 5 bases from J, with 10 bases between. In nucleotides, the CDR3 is TGCGCCAGCAGCTTATCAGGGGTGACTGAAGCTTTCTTT. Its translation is CASSLSGVTEAFF.

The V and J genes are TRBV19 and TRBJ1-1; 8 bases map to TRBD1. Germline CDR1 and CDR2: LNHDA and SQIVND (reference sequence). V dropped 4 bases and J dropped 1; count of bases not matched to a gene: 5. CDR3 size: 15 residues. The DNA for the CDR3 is TGTGCCAGTAGTACCAGGGGGCGGGCGAACACTGAAGCTTTCTTT. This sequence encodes CASSTRGRANTEAFF.

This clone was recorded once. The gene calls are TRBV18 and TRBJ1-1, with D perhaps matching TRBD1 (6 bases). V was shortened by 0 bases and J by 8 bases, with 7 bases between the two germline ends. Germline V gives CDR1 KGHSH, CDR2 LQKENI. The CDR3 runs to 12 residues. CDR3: CASSPPDREAFF. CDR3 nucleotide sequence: TGTGCCAGCTCACCACCCGACAGGGAAGCTTTCTTT. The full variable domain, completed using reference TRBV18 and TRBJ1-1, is NAGVMQNPRHLVRRRGQEARLRCSPMKGHSHVYWYRQLPEEGLKFMVYLQKENIIDESGMPKERFSAEFPKEGPSILRIQQVVRGDSAAYFCASSPPDREAFFGQGTRLTVV.

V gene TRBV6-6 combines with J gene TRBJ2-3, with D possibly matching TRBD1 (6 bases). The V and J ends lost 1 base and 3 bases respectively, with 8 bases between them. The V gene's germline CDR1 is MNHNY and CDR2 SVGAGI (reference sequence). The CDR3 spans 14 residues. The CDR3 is CASSYFQGTDTQYF. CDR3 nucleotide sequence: TGTGCCAGCAGTTACTTTCAGGGGACAGATACGCAGTATTTT.

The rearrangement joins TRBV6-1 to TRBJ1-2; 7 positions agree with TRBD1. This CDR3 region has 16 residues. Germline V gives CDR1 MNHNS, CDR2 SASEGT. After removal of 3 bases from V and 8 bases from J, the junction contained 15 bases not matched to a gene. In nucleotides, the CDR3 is TGTGCCAGCAGTGACCCGGGGCAGGGGGTCAGGGAGGGCTACACCTTC. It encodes CASSDPGQGVREGYTF.

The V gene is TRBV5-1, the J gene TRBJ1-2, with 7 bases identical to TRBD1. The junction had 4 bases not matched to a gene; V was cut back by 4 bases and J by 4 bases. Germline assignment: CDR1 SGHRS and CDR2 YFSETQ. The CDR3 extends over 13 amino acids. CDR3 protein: CASSPQGGYGYTF. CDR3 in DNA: TGCGCCAGCAGCCCCCAGGGGGGCTATGGCTACACCTTC.

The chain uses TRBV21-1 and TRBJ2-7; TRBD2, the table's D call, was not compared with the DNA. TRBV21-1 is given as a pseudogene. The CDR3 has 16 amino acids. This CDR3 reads CASSKAGTSGNYEQYF. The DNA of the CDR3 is TGTGCCAGCAGCAAAGCTGGGACTAGCGGAAATTACGAGCAGTACTTC.

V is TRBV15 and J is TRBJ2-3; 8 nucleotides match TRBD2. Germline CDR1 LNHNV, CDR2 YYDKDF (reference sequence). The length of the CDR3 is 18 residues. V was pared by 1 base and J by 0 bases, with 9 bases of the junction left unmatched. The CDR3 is CATSRASPTSGSTDTQYF. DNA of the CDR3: TGTGCCACCAGCAGAGCCAGCCCAACTAGCGGCAGCACAGATACGCAGTATTTT. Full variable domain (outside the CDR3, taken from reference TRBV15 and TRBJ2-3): DAMVIQNPRYQVTQFGKPVTLSCSQTLNHNVMYWYQQKSSQAPKLLFHYYDKDFNNEADTPDNFQSRRPNTSFCFLDIRSPGLGDTAMYLCATSRASPTSGSTDTQYFGPGTRLTVL.

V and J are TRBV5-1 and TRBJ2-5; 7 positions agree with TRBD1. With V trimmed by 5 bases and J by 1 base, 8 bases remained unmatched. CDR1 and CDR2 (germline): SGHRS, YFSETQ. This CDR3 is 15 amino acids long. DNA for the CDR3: TGCGCCAGCAGTCGGGTCGGGACAGCCCAAGAGACCCAGTACTTC. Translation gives CASSRVGTAQETQYF.

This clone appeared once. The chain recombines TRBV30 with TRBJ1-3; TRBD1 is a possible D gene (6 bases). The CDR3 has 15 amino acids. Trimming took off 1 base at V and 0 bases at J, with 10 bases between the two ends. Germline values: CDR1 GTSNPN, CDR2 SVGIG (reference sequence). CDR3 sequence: CAWSETGYSGNTIYF. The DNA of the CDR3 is TGTGCCTGGAGTGAAACAGGGTACTCTGGAAACACCATATATTTT.

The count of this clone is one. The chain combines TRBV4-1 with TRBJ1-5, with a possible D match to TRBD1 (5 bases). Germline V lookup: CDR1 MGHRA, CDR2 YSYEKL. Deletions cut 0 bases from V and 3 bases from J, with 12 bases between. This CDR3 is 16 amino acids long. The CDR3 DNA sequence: TGCGCCAGCAGCCAAGACCCCAACAGGTCCAATCAGCCCCAGCATTTT. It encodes CASSQDPNRSNQPQHF.

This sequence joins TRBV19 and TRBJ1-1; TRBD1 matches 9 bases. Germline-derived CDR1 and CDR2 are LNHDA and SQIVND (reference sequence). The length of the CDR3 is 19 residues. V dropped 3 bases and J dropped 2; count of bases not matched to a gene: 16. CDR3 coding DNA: TGTGCCAGTAGTATCTGGGGGGGGACAGGGTTTTTTGGTAACACTGAAGCTTTCTTT. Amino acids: CASSIWGGTGFFGNTEAFF.

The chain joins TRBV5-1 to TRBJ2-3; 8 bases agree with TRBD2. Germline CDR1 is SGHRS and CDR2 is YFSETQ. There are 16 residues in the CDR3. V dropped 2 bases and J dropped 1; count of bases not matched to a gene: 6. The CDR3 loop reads CASSLGSGGRTDTQYF. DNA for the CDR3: TGCGCCAGCAGCTTAGGAAGCGGGGGACGCACAGATACGCAGTATTTT.

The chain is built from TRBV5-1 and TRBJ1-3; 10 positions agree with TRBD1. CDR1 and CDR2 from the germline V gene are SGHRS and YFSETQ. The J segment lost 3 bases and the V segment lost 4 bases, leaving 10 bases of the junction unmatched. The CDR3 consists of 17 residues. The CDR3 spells CASSLLGGQGHGNTIYF. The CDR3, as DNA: TGCGCCAGCAGCCTACTGGGGGGACAGGGGCATGGAAACACCATATATTTT.

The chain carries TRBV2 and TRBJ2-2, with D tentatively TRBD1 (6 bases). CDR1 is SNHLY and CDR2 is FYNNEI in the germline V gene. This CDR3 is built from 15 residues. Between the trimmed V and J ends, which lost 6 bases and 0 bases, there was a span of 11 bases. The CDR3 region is CASRATGSNTGELFF. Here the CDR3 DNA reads TGTGCCAGCAGGGCCACAGGGTCGAACACCGGGGAGCTGTTTTTT.

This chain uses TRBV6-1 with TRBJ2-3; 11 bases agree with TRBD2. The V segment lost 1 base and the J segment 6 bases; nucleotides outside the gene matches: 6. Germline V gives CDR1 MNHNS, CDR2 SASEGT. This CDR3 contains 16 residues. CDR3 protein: CASSEDGSGGADTQYF. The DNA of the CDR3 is TGTGCCAGCAGTGAAGATGGTAGCGGGGGGGCCGATACGCAGTATTTT.

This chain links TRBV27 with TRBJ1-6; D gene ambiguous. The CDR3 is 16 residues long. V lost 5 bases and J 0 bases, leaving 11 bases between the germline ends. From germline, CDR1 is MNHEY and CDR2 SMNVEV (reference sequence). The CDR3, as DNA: TGTGCCAGCAGTATGGAGCTAAGCTCCTATAATTCACCCCTCCACTTT. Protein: CASSMELSSYNSPLHF.

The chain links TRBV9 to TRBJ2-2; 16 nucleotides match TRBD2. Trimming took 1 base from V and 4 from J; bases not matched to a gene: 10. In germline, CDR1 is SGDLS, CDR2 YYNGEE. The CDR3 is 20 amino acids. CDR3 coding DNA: TGTGCCAGCAGCGTACCCGAGGGACTAGCGGGGGGGCCAGGCACCGGGGAGCTGTTTTTT. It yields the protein CASSVPEGLAGGPGTGELFF. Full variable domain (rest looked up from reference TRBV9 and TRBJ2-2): DSGVTQTPKHLITATGQRVTLRCSPRSGDLSVYWYQQSLDQGLQFLIQYYNGEERAKGNILERFSAQQFPDLHSELNLSSLELGDSALYFCASSVPEGLAGGPGTGELFFGEGSRLTVL.